These 2 T cell receptor beta chains came from one sample sequenced in a study of T cell responses to AZD1222 COVID-19 vaccine. Sequencing used immunoSEQ multiplex PCR; TCRdb keeps in-frame clones, though not all of them. This sample has 140,000 to 150,000 clones, with about 94% found just once. Sequencing used peripheral blood, obtained on day 0 of AZD1222 vaccination. Receptor source: an adult in good health.

The CDR3 spells CASSLNLAEETQYF. The CDR3 nucleotides are TGTGCCAGCAGCTTAAATCTAGCGGAAGAGACCCAGTACTTC. This chain joins TRBV7-2 and TRBJ2-5; 7 bases align to TRBD2. The V gene end was trimmed by 2 bases and the J gene end by 3 bases; junction bases not matched to a gene: 3. In germline, CDR1 is SGHTA, CDR2 FQGNSA. The CDR3 totals 14 residues.

CDR3 nucleotide sequence: TGCGCCAGCAGGCCCTCCGGGGGGGAGCAGTACTTC. Residues: CASRPSGGEQYF. The chain combines TRBV10-2 with TRBJ2-7; 7 bases map to TRBD2. Germline CDR1 WSHSY, CDR2 SAAADI. J gave up 7 bases and V 6 bases, and 6 bases lay outside the gene matches. This CDR3 region has 12 residues.